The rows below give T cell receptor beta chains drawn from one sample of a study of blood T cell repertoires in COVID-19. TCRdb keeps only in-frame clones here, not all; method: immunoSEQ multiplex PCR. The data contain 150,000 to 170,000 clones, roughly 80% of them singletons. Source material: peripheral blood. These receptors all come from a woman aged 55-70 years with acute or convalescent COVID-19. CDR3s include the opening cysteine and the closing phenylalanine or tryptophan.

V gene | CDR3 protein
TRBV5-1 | CASSSLTGFGTEAFF
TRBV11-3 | CASSLFRGISNQPQHF
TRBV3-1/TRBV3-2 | CASSQRTSRASYGYTF
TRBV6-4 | CASSDSQGAVVQFF
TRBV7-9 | CASSLTGKGNQPQHF
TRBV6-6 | CASSSQGNGNEQFF
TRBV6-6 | CASSRTGQTNTEAFF
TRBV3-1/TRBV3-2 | CASSQQTVAEAFF
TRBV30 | CAWSPGIYNSPLHF
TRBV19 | CASSTPLGSPLPKNIQYF
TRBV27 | CASRGQGDSNYGYTF
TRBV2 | CASRDRGYSNQPQHF
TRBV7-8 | CASSPTPRDSEAKNIQYF
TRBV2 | CASTDRASNQPQHF
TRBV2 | CASRWQGVDSPLHF
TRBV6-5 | CASRSTGSGNTIYF
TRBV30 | CAWSSDRAQPQHF
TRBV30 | CAWTKGEDSGNTIYF
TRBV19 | CASSIGPGVNTEAFF
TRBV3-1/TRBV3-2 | CASSHYRENSPLHF
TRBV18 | CASSPPQGGGEKLFF
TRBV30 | CAWSGGGLMNEQFF
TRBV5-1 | CASSEGQGEYGYTF
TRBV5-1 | CASSGMGLQGPGEKLFF
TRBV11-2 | CASSTRGTGSGHEQFF
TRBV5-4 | CASSFYEGNQPQHF
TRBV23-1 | CASTFLTGRAEAFF
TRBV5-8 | CASSHTGQLSNQPQHF
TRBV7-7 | CASSLTPTGEAFF
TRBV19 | CASRGLAGTGETQYF
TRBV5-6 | CASRLGHLSGNTIYF
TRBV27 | CASSWDSGNYGYTF
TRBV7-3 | CASSFSGLGETQYF
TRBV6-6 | CASSRRTSGGEAGTQYF
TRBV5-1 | CASSPTTSGGPQNEQFF
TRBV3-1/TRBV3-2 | CASSLSSYEQYF
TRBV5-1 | CASSPVSSYNEQFF
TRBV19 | CASSMGTGLNTEAFF
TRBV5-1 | CASSPGGLSQPQHF
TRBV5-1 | CASSGGTSGGETQYF
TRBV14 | CASSRGRGDVYGYTF
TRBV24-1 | CATAHRQSNQPQHF
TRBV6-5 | CASSYSGQGNTEAFF